The clone carrying this T cell receptor (beta chain) showed up just a few times. Its antigen is unidentified. Synthesis of cDNA was performed by 5'RACE using 10-nucleotide random UMIs. TCRdb re-called the 5' RACE reads with MiXCR, one entry per CDR3 protein. There are roughly 90,000 distinct CDR3 sequences in the sample; approximately 3.5% occur only once, and about 3% lies in the top ten. This sample was taken from a study of neurological immune-mediated disorders. Study-level results: The phylogenetic placement of 18 of 34 multiple sclerosis patients' repertoires in one related-CDR3 cluster constitutes a possible signature.

This CDR3 is 16 amino acids long. V was clipped by 1 base and J by 5 bases, with 17 bases between them. The germline V gene has CDR1 SGHAT and CDR2 FQNNGV. Sample: PBMCs. The sequence was collected from a woman aged 50 to 65 with multiple sclerosis. This chain joins TRBV11-2 and TRBJ2-5; no reliable D call. The CDR3 loop reads CASSLVTTGPLETQYF. In DNA form, the CDR3 reads TGTGCCAGCAGCTTAGTGACCACCGGGCCGTTGGAGACCCAGTACTTC.